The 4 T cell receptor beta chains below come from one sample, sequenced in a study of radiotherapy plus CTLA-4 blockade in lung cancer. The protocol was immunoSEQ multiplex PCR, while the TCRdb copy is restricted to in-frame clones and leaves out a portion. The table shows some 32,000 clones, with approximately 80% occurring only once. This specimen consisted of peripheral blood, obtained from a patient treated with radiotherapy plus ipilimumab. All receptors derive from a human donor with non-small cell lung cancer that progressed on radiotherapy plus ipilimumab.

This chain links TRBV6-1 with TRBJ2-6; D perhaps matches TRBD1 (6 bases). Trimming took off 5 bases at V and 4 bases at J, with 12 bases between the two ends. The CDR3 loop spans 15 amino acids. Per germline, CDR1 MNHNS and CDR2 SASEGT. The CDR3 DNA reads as TGTGCCAGCAGTTCAGGGGTATCAGGGGCCAACGTCCTGACTTTC. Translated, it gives CASSSGVSGANVLTF.

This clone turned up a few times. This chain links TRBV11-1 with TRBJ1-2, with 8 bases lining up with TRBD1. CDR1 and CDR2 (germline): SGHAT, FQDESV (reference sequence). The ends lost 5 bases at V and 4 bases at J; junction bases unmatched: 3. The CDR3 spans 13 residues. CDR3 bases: TGTGCCAGCAGCAAGGGACAGGCCTATGGCTACACCTTC. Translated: CASSKGQAYGYTF. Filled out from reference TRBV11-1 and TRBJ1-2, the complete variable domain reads EAEVAQSPRYKITEKSQAVAFWCDPISGHATLYWYRQILGQGPELLVQFQDESVVDDSQLPKDRFSAERLKGVDSTLKIQPAELGDSAMYLCASSKGQAYGYTFGSGTRLTVV.

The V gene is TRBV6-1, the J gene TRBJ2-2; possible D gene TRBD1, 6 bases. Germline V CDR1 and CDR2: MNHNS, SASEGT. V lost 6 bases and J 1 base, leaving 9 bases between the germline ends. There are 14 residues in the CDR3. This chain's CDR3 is CASRGTWNTGELFF. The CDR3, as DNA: TGTGCCAGCAGGGGGACATGGAACACCGGGGAGCTGTTTTTT.

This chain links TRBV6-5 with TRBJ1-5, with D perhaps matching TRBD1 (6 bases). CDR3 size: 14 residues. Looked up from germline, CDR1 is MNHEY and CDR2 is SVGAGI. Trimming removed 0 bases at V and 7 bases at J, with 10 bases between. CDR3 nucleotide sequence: TGTGCCAGCAGTTACTCAAGGGGGAACCAGCCCCAGCATTTT. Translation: CASSYSRGNQPQHF.